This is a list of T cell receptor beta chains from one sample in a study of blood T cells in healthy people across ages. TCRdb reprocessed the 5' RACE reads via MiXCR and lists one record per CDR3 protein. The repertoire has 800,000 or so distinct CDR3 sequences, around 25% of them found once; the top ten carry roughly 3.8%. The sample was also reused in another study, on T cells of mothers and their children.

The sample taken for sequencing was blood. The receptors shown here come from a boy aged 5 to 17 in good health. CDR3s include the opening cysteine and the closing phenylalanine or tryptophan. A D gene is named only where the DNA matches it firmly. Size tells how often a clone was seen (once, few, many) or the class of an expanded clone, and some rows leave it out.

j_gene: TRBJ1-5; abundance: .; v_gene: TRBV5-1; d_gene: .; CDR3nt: TGCGCCAGCAGTCATGACGGGAATCAGCCCCAGCATTTT; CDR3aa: CASSHDGNQPQHF
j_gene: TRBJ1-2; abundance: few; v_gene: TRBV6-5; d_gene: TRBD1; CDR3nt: TGTGCCAGCAGGCTCGGGACAGGGGATGGCTACACCTTC; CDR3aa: CASRLGTGDGYTF
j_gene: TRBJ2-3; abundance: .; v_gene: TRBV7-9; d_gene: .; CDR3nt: TGTGCCAGCAGCTTGTGGTTCGCGAGCACAGATACGCAGTATTTT; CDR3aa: CASSLWFASTDTQYF
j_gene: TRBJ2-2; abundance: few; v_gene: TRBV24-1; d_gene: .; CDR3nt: TGCGCCACCAGTGGGGAGCCCGGGGAGCTGTTTTTT; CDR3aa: CATSGEPGELFF
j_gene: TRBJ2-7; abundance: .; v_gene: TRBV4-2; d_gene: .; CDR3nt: TGTGCCAGCAGCCAAGAGGTAGGACAGAGCAGCTACGAGCAGTACTTC; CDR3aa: CASSQEVGQSSYEQYF
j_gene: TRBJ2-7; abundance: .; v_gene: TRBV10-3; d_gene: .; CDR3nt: TGTGCCATCAGTGAGTCGAACTTGTTGTACGAGCAGTACTTC; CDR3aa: CAISESNLLYEQYF
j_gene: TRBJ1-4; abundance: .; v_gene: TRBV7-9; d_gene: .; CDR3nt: TGTGCCAGCAGCTTACCACAGGGCGCTAATGAAAAACTGTTTTTT; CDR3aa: CASSLPQGANEKLFF
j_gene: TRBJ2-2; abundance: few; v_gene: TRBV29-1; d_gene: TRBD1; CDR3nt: TGCAGCGTGGACCCCGGGACAGGGACCGGGGAGCTGTTTTTT; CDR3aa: CSVDPGTGTGELFF
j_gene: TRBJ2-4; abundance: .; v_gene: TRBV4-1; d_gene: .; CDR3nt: TGCGCCAGCAGCCCCAAAATGGCGGGATCGGACATTCAGTACTTC; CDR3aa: CASSPKMAGSDIQYF
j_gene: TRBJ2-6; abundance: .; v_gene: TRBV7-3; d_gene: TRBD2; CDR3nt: TGTGCCAGCAGCCGGCAAATTCTAGCGGGGAGCTCTGGGGCCAACGTCCTGACTTTC; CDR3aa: CASSRQILAGSSGANVLTF
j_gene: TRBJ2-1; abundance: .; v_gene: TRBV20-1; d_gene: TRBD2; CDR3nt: TGCAGTGCTAGGGTTCTAGCGGGGGTAAATGAGCAGTTCTTC; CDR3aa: CSARVLAGVNEQFF
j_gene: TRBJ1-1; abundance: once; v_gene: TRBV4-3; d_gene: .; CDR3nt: TGCGCCAGCAGCGAGGGAACAGGGTTCTACACTGAAGCTTTCTTT; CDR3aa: CASSEGTGFYTEAFF
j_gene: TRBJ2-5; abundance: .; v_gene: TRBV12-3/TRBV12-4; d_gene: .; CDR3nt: TGTGCCAGCAGTTACAGGAACACAGAGACCCAGTACTTC; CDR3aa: CASSYRNTETQYF
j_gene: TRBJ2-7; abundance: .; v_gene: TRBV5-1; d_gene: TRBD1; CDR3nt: TGCGCCAGCAGGGCTGGACAGGGCCCCGAGCAGTACTTC; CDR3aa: CASRAGQGPEQYF
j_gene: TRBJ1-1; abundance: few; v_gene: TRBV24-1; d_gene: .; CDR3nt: TGTGCCACCAGTGACGGGACATCAGGAACTGAAGCTTTCTTT; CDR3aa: CATSDGTSGTEAFF
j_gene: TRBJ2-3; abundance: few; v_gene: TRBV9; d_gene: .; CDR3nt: TGTGCCAGCAGCAAAGGGGGGCTGAGTCCAGATACGCAGTATTTT; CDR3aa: CASSKGGLSPDTQYF
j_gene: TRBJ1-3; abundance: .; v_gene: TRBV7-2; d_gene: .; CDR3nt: TGTGCCAGCAGCGTACAGGCTGCCGGAAACACCATATATTTT; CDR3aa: CASSVQAAGNTIYF
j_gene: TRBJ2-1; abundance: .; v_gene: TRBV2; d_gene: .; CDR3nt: TGTGCCAGCAGTGAATACCAGGGTAATTTAGGAAATGAGCAGTTCTTC; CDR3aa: CASSEYQGNLGNEQFF
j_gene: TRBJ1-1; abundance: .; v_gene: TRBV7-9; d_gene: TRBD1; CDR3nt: TGTGCCAGTAGCGCATCCTGGACAGGGGGGAGGACTGAAGCTTTCTTT; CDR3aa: CASSASWTGGRTEAFF
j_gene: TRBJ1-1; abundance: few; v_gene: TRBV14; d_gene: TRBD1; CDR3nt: TGTGCCAGCAGCCAAGGACAGGGAATAATGAACACTGAAGCTTTCTTT; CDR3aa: CASSQGQGIMNTEAFF
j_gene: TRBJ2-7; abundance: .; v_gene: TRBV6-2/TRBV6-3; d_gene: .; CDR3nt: TGTGCCAGCAGTTACTCGCACGGGGGCCGCTACGAGCAGTACTTC; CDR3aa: CASSYSHGGRYEQYF
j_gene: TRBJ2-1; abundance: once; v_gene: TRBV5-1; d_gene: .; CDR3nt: TGCGCCAGCAGCTTCGAGGGATTGAATGAGCAGTTCTTC; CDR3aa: CASSFEGLNEQFF
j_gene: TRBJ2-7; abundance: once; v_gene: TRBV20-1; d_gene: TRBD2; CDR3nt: TGCAGTGCTAGAGATCCTAGCGGGAGAGCCGAGCAGTACTTC; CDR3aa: CSARDPSGRAEQYF
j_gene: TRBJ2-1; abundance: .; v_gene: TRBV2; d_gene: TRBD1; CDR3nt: TGTGCCAGCACGAGATTCCGGGACAGGGTTTACAATGAGCAGTTCTTC; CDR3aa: CASTRFRDRVYNEQFF
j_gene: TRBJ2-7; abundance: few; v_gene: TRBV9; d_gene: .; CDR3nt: TGTGCCAGCAGCGTAGCTACGAGGGGCTCTATCCACGAGCAGTACTTC; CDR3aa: CASSVATRGSIHEQYF
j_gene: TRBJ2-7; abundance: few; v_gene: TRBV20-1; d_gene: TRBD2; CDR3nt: TGCAGTGCTAGAGAGGCGCGGGAGGTCTCCTACGAGCAGTACTTC; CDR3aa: CSAREAREVSYEQYF
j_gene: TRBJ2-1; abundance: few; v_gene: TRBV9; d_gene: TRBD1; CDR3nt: TGTGCCAGCAGCGTAGCCGGACAGGGGAACAATGAGCAGTTCTTC; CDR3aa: CASSVAGQGNNEQFF
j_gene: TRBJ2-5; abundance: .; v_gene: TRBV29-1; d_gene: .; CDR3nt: TGCAGCGTTGTGGTCTGGGGGCAAGAGACCCAGTACTTC; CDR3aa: CSVVVWGQETQYF
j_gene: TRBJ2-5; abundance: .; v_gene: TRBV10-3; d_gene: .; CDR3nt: TGTGCCATCAGTGAAGAGGACAACCGCCAAGAGACCCAGTACTTC; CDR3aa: CAISEEDNRQETQYF
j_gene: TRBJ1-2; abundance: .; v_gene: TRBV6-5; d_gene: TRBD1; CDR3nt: TGTGCCAGCAGTTTCGGGACAGACTCTAACTATGGCTACACCTTC; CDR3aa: CASSFGTDSNYGYTF
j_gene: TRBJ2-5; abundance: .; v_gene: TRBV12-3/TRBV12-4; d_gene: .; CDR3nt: TGTGCCAGCAGCCCCCTATGGACAGAACAAGAGACCCAGTACTTC; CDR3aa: CASSPLWTEQETQYF
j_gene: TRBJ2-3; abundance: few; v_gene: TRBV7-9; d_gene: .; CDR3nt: TGTGCCAGCAGCTTAAGGGTTTCGGGAGACACAGATACGCAGTATTTT; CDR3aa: CASSLRVSGDTDTQYF